Below, one T cell receptor beta chain is given with its context. The data were obtained in a study of shared T cell receptors in the human thymus. CDR1 MNHEY and CDR2 SVGAGI come from the germline V gene. With V trimmed by 6 bases and J by 2 bases, 10 bases remained unmatched. This CDR3 region has 15 residues. Profiled with immunoSEQ multiplex PCR; TCRdb holds only in-frame clones, not every one. Altogether about 380,000 clones are present, 95% being singletons, with the ten largest covering 0.015% to 0.02%. The source of this sequence is a human donor. The rearrangement uses TRBV6-5 and TRBJ2-7; 7 bases fit TRBD1. Sequenced material: thymocytes. CDR3 coding DNA: TGTGCCAGCAGAATAAGGACAGGCCGCACCTACGAGCAGTACTTC. Translating gives CASRIRTGRTYEQYF.